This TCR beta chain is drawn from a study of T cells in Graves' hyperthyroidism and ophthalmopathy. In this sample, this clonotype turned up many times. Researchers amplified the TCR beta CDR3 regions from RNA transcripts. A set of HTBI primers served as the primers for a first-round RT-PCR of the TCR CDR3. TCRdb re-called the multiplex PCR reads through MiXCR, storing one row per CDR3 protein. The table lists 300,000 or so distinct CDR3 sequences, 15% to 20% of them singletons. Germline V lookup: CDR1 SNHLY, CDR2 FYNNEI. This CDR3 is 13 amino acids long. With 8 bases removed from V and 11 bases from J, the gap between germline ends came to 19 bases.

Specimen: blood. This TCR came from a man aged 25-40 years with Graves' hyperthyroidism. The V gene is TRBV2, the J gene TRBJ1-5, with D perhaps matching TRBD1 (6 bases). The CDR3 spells CASGTGPRLAQHF. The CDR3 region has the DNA TGTGCCAGCGGCACAGGGCCTAGACTAGCCCAGCATTTT.